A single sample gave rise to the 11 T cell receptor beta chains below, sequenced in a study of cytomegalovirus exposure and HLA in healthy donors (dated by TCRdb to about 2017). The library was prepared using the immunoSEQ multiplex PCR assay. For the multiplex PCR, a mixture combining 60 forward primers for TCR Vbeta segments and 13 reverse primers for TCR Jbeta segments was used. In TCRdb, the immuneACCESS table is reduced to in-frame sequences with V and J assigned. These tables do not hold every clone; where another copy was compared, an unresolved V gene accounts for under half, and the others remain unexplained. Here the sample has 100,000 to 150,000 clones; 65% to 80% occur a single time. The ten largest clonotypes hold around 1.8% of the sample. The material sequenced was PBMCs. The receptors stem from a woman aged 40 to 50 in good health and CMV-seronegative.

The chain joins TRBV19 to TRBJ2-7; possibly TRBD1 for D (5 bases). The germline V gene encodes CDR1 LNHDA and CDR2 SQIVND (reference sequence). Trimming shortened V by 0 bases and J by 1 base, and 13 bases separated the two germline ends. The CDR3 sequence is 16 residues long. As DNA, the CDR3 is TGTGCCAGTAGTATAGATCCAGGGATCGGGTCCTACGAGCAGTACTTC. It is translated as CASSIDPGIGSYEQYF. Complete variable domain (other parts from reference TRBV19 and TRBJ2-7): DGGITQSPKYLFRKEGQNVTLSCEQNLNHDAMYWYRQDPGQGLRLIYYSQIVNDFQKGDIAEGYSVSREKKESFPLTVTSAQKNPTAFYLCASSIDPGIGSYEQYFGPGTRLTVT.

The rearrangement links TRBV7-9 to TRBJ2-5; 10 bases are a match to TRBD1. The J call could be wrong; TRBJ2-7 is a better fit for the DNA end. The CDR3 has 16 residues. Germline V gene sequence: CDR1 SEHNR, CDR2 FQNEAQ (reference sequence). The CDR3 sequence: CASSLEWRDRGYEQYF. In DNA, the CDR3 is TGTGCCAGCAGCTTAGAGTGGCGGGACAGGGGCTACGAGCAGTACTTC.

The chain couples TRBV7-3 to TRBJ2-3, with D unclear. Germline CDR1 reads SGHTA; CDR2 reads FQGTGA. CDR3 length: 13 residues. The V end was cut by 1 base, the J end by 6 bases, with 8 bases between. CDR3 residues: CASSLSPGDTQYF. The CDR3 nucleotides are TGTGCCAGCAGCTTAAGTCCCGGGGATACGCAGTATTTT.

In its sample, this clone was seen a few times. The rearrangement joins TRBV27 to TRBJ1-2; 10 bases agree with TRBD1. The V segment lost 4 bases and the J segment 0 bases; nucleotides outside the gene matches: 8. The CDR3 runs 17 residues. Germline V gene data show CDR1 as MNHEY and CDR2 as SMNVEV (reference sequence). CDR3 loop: CASSSDRGRLPNYGYTF. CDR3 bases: TGTGCCAGCAGTTCTGACAGGGGGCGCCTACCTAACTATGGCTACACCTTC.

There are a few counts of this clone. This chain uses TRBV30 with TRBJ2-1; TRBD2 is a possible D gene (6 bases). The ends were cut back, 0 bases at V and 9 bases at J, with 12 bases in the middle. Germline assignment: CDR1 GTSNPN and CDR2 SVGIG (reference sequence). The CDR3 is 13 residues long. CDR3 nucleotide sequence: TGTGCCTGGAGTGTTCTGGGGCGGGGTGAGCAGTTCTTC. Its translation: CAWSVLGRGEQFF. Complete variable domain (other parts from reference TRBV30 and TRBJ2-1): SQTIHQWPATLVQPVGSPLSLECTVEGTSNPNLYWYRQAAGRGLQLLFYSVGIGQISSEVPQNLSASRPQDRQFILSSKKLLLSDSGFYLCAWSVLGRGEQFFGPGTRLTVL.

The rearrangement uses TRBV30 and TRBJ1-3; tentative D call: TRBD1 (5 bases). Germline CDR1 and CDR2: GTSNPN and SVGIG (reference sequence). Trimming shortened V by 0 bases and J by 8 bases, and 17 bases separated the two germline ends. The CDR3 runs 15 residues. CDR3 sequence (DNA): TGTGCCTGGAGTGTACTGGGGCAGGGTCTCGACACCATATATTTT. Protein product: CAWSVLGQGLDTIYF.

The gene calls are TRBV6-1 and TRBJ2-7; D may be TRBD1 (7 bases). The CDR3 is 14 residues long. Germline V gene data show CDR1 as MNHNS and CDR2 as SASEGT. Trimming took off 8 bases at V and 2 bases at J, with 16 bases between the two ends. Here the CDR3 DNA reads TGTGCCAGCGGGGAGGACAGGTATCCCTACGAGCAGTACTTC. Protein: CASGEDRYPYEQYF.

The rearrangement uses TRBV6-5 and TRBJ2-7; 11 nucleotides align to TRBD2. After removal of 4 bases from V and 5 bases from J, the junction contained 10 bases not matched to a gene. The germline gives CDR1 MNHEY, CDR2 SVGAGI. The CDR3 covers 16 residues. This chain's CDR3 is CASSSLAGVDNHEQYF. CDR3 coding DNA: TGTGCCAGCAGTTCACTAGCGGGAGTAGATAACCACGAGCAGTACTTC.

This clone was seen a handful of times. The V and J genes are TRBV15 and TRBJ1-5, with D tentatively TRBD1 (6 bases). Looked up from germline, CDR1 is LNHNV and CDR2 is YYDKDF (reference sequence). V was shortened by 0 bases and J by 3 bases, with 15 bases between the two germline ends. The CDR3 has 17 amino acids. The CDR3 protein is CATSRDRQGHFNQPQHF. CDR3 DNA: TGTGCCACCAGCAGAGATCGCCAGGGACACTTCAATCAGCCCCAGCATTTT.

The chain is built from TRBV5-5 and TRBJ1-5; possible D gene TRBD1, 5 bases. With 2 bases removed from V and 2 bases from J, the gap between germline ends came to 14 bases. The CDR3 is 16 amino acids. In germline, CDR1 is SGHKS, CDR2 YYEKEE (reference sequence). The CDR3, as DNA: TGTGCCAGCAGCTTAATGGCCAGGGAAGGCAATCAGCCCCAGCATTTT. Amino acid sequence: CASSLMAREGNQPQHF.

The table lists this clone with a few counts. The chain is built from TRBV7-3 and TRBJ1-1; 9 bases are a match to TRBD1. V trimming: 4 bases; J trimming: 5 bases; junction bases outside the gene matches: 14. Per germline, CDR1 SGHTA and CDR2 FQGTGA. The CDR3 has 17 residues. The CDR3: CASSSAPGQGYGTEAFF. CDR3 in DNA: TGTGCCAGCAGCTCCGCTCCGGGACAGGGATATGGAACTGAAGCTTTCTTT.